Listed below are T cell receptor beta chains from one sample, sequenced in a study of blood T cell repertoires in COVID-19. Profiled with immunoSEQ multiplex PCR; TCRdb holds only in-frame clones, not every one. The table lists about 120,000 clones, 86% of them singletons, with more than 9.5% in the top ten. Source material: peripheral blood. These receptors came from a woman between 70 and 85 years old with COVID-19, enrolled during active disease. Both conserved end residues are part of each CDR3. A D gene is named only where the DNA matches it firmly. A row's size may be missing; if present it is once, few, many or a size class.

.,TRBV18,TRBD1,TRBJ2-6,CASSPRGQGDSGANVLTF,TGTGCCAGCTCACCACGAGGACAGGGCGACTCTGGGGCCAACGTCCTGACTTTC
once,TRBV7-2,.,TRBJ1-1,CASSLGQNTEAFF,TGTGCCTCCTCGCTAGGACAGAACACTGAAGCTTTCTTT
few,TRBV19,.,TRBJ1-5,CASSAAKGDQPQHF,TGTGCCAGTAGTGCGGCCAAGGGAGATCAGCCCCAGCATTTT
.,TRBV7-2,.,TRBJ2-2,CASRSGVRWNTGELFF,TGTGCCAGCAGGTCAGGGGTAAGGTGGAACACCGGGGAGCTGTTTTTT
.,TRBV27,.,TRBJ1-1,CASSWAQQSPTEAFF,TGTGCCAGCAGTTGGGCCCAACAGAGCCCCACTGAAGCTTTCTTT
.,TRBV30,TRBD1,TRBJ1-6,CASQAGGGSPLHF,TGTGCCTCTCAGGCAGGGGGCGGTTCACCCCTCCACTTT
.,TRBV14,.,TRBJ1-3,CASSQADRPYSGNTIYF,TGTGCCAGCAGCCAAGCTGACAGGCCTTACTCTGGAAACACCATATATTTT
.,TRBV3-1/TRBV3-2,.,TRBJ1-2,CASSQSGTNYGYTF,TGTGCCAGCAGCCAGTCCGGGACTAACTATGGCTACACCTTC
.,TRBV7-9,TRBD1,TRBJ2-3,CASSLNRDRNTQYF,TGTGCCAGCAGCCTGAACCGGGACAGAAATACGCAGTATTTT
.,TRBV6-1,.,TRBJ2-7,CASSDDSPYEQYF,TGTGCCAGCAGTGACGACAGTCCCTACGAGCAGTACTTC
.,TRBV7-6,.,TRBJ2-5,CASSPGGLYQETQYF,TGTGCCAGCAGTCCGGGCGGGTTGTACCAAGAGACCCAGTACTTC
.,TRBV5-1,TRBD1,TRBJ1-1,CASSIGTDTEAFF,TGCGCCAGCAGCATAGGGACAGACACTGAAGCTTTCTTT
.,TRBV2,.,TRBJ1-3,CASRQSNGDSGNTIYF,TGTGCCAGCAGACAATCAAACGGGGACTCTGGAAACACCATATATTTT
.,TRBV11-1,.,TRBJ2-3,CASSLGRGRDTQYF,TGTGCCAGCAGCTTAGGTAGGGGTAGAGATACGCAGTATTTT
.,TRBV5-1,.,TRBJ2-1,CASSSGFTSSYNEQFF,TGCGCCAGCAGCTCCGGTTTCACGAGCTCCTACAATGAGCAGTTCTTC
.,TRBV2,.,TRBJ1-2,CASSEGLSYGYTF,TGTGCCAGCAGTGAAGGACTCAGCTATGGCTACACCTTC
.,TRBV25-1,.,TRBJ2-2,CASSPLAEDTGELFF,TGTGCCAGCAGCCCCCTCGCGGAGGACACCGGGGAGCTGTTTTTT
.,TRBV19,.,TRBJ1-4,CASTELGATNEKLFF,TGTGCCAGTACGGAATTGGGCGCAACTAATGAAAAACTGTTTTTT
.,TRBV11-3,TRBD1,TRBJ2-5,CASSPLPGQQETQYF,TGTGCCAGCAGTCCTCTGCCGGGACAGCAAGAGACCCAGTACTTC
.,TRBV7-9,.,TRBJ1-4,CASSLAGGVNEKLFF,TGTGCCAGCAGCTTAGCCGGTGGAGTAAATGAAAAACTGTTTTTT
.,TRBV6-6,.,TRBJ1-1,CASSRQGTANTEAFF,TGTGCCAGCAGTCGCCAGGGAACCGCCAACACTGAAGCTTTCTTT
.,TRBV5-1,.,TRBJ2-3,CARATGRETDTQYF,TGCGCCAGGGCCACAGGGAGGGAAACAGATACGCAGTATTTT
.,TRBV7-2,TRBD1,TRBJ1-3,CASSLGQGISGNTIYF,TGTGCCAGCAGCCTAGGACAGGGGATTTCTGGAAACACCATATATTTT
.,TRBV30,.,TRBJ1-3,CAWRSVRNTIYF,TGTGCCTGGAGATCAGTAAGAAACACCATATATTTT
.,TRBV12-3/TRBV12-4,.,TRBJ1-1,CASSGILNTEAFF,TGTGCCAGCAGCGGGATTCTAAACACTGAAGCTTTCTTT
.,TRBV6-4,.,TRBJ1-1,CASRANLQVDTEAFF,TGTGCCAGCAGGGCGAACCTACAGGTGGACACTGAAGCTTTCTTT
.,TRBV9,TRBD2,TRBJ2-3,CASSVAPGLATDTQYF,TGTGCCAGCAGCGTAGCTCCGGGACTAGCGACAGATACGCAGTATTTT
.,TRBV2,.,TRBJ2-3,CASSESAGISTDTQYF,TGTGCCAGCAGTGAATCGGCGGGGATTAGCACAGATACGCAGTATTTT
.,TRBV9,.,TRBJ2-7,CASSVVPGPYEQYF,TGTGCCAGCAGCGTAGTTCCGGGTCCCTACGAGCAGTACTTC
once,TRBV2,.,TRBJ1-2,CASSGVAYSSGYTF,TGTGCCAGCAGTGGTGTAGCGTACAGCTCTGGCTACACCTTC
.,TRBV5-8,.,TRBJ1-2,CASAFQGHRGYTF,TGTGCCAGCGCGTTCCAGGGGCATAGAGGCTACACCTTC
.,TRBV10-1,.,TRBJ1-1,CASSVSGMNTEAFF,TGCGCCAGCAGTGTCTCAGGGATGAACACTGAAGCTTTCTTT
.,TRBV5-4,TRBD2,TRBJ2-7,CASSPAGRESSYEQYF,TGTGCCAGCAGCCCGGCAGGGAGGGAAAGCTCCTACGAGCAGTACTTC
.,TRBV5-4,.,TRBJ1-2,CASSLRGTANYGYTF,TGTGCCAGCAGCTTAAGGGGGACCGCTAACTATGGCTACACCTTC
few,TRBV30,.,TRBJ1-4,CAWSANSNEKLFF,TGTGCCTGGAGTGCTAACAGTAATGAAAAACTGTTTTTT
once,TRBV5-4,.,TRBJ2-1,CASSLVGGLYNEQFF,TGTGCCAGCAGCTTGGTCGGGGGACTCTACAATGAGCAGTTCTTC
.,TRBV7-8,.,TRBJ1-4,CASSSLGGRKNEKLFF,TGTGCCAGCAGCTCCCTGGGGGGGCGGAAGAATGAAAAACTGTTTTTT
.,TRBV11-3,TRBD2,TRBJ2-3,CASSFSSGGDLDTQYF,TGTGCCAGCAGCTTCTCTAGCGGGGGGGATCTAGATACGCAGTATTTT
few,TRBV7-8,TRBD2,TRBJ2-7,CASSLVVGSGDSYEQYF,TGTGCCAGCAGCTTAGTCGTCGGTAGCGGGGATTCCTACGAGCAGTACTTC
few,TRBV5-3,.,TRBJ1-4,CARRAGEKLFF,TGTGCCAGACGGGCGGGTGAAAAACTGTTTTTT
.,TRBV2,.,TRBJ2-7,CASTPGTYEQYF,TGTGCCAGCACTCCCGGGACCTACGAGCAGTACTTC
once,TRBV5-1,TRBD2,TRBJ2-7,CASSPGVAGEEQYF,TGCGCCAGCAGCCCTGGAGTAGCGGGGGAAGAGCAGTACTTC
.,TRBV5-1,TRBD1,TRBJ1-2,CASSPEGQGAYGYTF,TGCGCCAGCAGTCCCGAGGGACAGGGGGCTTATGGCTACACCTTC
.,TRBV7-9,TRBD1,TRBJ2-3,CASNQGDRGLGDTQYF,TGTGCCAGCAACCAAGGGGACAGGGGGCTTGGAGATACGCAGTATTTT
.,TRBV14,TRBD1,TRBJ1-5,CASSQDSQDRGPWGSNQPQHF,TGTGCCAGCAGCCAAGATTCTCAGGACAGGGGGCCTTGGGGTAGCAATCAGCCCCAGCATTTT
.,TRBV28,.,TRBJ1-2,CASSSVSNYGYTF,TGTGCCAGCAGTTCAGTATCTAACTATGGCTACACCTTC
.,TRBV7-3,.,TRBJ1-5,CASSITADQPQHF,TGTGCCAGCAGCATAACAGCTGATCAGCCCCAGCATTTT
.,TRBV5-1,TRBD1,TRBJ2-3,CASSLRDRGGTDTQYF,TGCGCCAGCAGCCTCCGGGACAGGGGAGGCACAGATACGCAGTATTTT
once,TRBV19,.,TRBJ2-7,CASSYRQGGSYEQYF,TGTGCCAGTAGTTACCGACAGGGAGGCTCCTACGAGCAGTACTTC
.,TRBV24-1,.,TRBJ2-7,CATSDFVGRIYEQYF,TGTGCCACCAGTGATTTTGTCGGCAGGATATACGAGCAGTACTTC
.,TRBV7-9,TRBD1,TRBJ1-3,CASSPRTGGSLNTIYF,TGTGCCAGCAGCCCTAGGACAGGGGGCTCTCTAAACACCATATATTTT
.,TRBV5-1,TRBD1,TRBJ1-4,CASSNPGQLNEKLFF,TGCGCCAGCAGCAATCCGGGACAGCTTAATGAAAAACTGTTTTTT
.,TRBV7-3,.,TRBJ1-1,CASSLNPPGTNTEAFF,TGTGCCAGCAGCTTAAACCCCCCAGGGACAAACACTGAAGCTTTCTTT
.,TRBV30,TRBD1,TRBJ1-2,CAWQTGTGVVYYGYTF,TGTGCCTGGCAAACCGGGACAGGGGTCGTTTACTATGGCTACACCTTC